This T cell receptor (beta chain) was profiled in a study of T-cell reconstitution after alpha-beta-depleted transplantation in children. For TCRbeta, the library was prepared with unique molecular identifiers. Each CDR3 protein gets one entry after TCRdb re-called the PCR reads with MiXCR. This sample has 600,000 to 700,000 distinct CDR3 sequences, with around 17% found just once. Per the germline V gene, CDR1 is WSHSY and CDR2 is SAAADI. V was clipped by 2 bases and J by 3 bases, with 11 bases between them. This CDR3 contains 16 residues. This clonotype was detected a few times. This sample comprised PBMCs from the stem cell graft donor, obtained from the stem cell graft. The TCR originated in a human donor who donated a stem cell graft to a child with acute myeloid leukemia. The V call is TRBV10-2, the J call TRBJ1-6; unclear D gene. The CDR3 is CASSEKESYYNSPLHF. CDR3 in DNA: TGCGCCAGCAGTGAGAAGGAGTCCTACTATAATTCACCCCTCCACTTT.